Presented here are 9 T cell receptor beta chains from one specimen sequenced in a study of T cell responses to AZD1222 COVID-19 vaccine. Assay: immunoSEQ multiplex PCR; the TCRdb copy retains only in-frame clones and omits some. The sample has 100,000 to 150,000 clones, 88% seen once. The source was peripheral blood, collected on day 0 of AZD1222 vaccination. Receptors originate from an adult in good health.

The genes are TRBV3-1 (or the pseudogene TRBV3-2) and TRBJ1-3, with a tentative D call TRBD1 (5 bases). This CDR3 spans 17 amino acids. Germline CDR1 is LGHDT and CDR2 is YNNKEL (reference sequence). The germline V and J ends were trimmed by 6 bases and 0 bases, with 18 bases remaining between them. The CDR3 sequence: CASSITQGVNSGNTIYF. The CDR3 nucleotides are TGTGCCAGCAGTATTACCCAGGGAGTTAACTCTGGAAACACCATATATTTT.

This chain uses TRBV3-1 (or the pseudogene TRBV3-2) with TRBJ1-4; D gene ambiguous. V was trimmed by 2 bases and J by 0 bases, leaving 19 bases between them. Germline CDR1 and CDR2: LGHDT and YNNKEL (reference sequence). The CDR3 runs 19 residues. Here the CDR3 reads CASSQSRGSRQSTNEKLFF. The CDR3 DNA reads as TGTGCCAGCAGCCAAAGTCGAGGAAGTCGACAATCAACTAATGAAAAACTGTTTTTT.

The V and J genes are TRBV5-1 and TRBJ1-2; 11 nucleotides match TRBD1. The CDR3 extends over 15 amino acids. The germline V gene encodes CDR1 SGHRS and CDR2 YFSETQ. V lost 4 bases, J lost 4 bases, and 6 bases stayed unmatched. The chain's CDR3 is CASSTGQGASYGYTF. The CDR3 DNA reads TGCGCCAGCAGCACAGGACAGGGGGCCAGCTATGGCTACACCTTC.

J is TRBJ1-1 and V is TRBV5-1, with TRBD1 matching 7 bases. The CDR3 runs 15 residues. V lost 6 bases to trimming and J lost 1 base; unmatched junction nucleotides: 9. Looked up from germline, CDR1 is SGHRS and CDR2 is YFSETQ. The CDR3 region is CASTRTGTANTEAFF. CDR3 nucleotides: TGCGCCAGCACCCGAACCGGGACAGCGAACACTGAAGCTTTCTTT.

V is TRBV28 and J is TRBJ1-2; D not certain. The CDR3 has 16 amino acids. Looked up from germline, CDR1 is MDHEN and CDR2 is SYDVKM. V dropped 2 bases and J dropped 8 bases, with 21 bases sitting between them. This CDR3 is CASSLSYPQAGSGYTF. Written as DNA, the CDR3 is TGTGCCAGCAGTTTAAGTTATCCTCAGGCCGGGAGCGGCTACACCTTC.

The table lists this clone with a count of one. This chain joins TRBV9 and TRBJ2-1, with 10 bases aligning to TRBD2. Per germline, CDR1 SGDLS and CDR2 YYNGEE. The J segment lost 4 bases and the V segment lost 0 bases, leaving 4 bases of the junction unmatched. The CDR3 is 16 residues long. CDR3 amino acids: CASSVVSAGGYNEQFF. Here the CDR3 DNA reads TGTGCCAGCAGCGTAGTATCAGCGGGAGGGTACAATGAGCAGTTCTTC.

The chain recombines TRBV9 with TRBJ2-5; a weak D match, TRBD1 (6 bases). The CDR3 is 14 amino acids. V lost 4 bases to trimming and J lost 5 bases, with 15 bases between them. CDR1 and CDR2 from the germline V gene are SGDLS and YYNGEE. The CDR3 DNA follows: TGTGCCAGCAGCCGAACCAGGGGATCGGAGACCCAGTACTTC. Protein product: CASSRTRGSETQYF.

The chain employs TRBV11-2 and TRBJ2-1, with 12 bases identical to TRBD1. The trim removed 4 bases at V and 15 bases at J, leaving 4 bases unmatched. CDR1 and CDR2 from the germline V gene are SGHAT and FQNNGV. CDR3 length equals 12 residues. The CDR3 nucleotides read TGTGCCAGCAGCTCGGGACAGGGGGCTTTGTTCTTC. Amino acids: CASSSGQGALFF.

CDR3 amino acids: CASSLGGQGANVLTF. The CDR3 nucleotides are TGTGCCAGCAGCCTGGGGGGGCAGGGGGCCAACGTCCTGACTTTC. The V gene is TRBV3-1 (or the pseudogene TRBV3-2), the J gene TRBJ2-6; TRBD2 might be the D (7 bases). The CDR3 spans 15 residues. Germline values: CDR1 LGHDT, CDR2 YNNKEL (reference sequence). V was clipped by 4 bases and J by 4 bases, with 11 bases between them.